These T cell receptor beta chains were read from a single sample in a study of T-cell reconstitution after alpha-beta-depleted transplantation in children. TCRdb ran MiXCR on the PCR reads and lists one entry per CDR3 protein. The table includes some 590,000 distinct CDR3 sequences, roughly a tenth detected once. Sequencing was performed on PBMCs from the stem cell graft donor, taken from the stem cell graft. These receptors all stem from a human donor who donated a stem cell graft to a child with acute myeloid leukemia. CDR3s include the opening cysteine and the closing phenylalanine or tryptophan. A D gene is named only where the DNA matches it firmly. Some rows have no size entry. The others give once, few or many, or a class for an expanded clone.

abundance,j_gene,v_gene,d_gene,CDR3nt,CDR3aa
NA,TRBJ2-1,TRBV6-2/TRBV6-3,NA,TGTGCCAGCAGTTACGATCCCTACCTCTCGCTCTACAATGAGCAGTTCTTC,CASSYDPYLSLYNEQFF
NA,TRBJ2-3,TRBV29-1,NA,TGCAGCGTTGAAGAGGTCACAGATACGCAGTATTTT,CSVEEVTDTQYF
many,TRBJ2-5,TRBV6-1,NA,TGTGCCAGCAGGGGCACCGACAGGACTTGGTCGACCCAGTACTTC,CASRGTDRTWSTQYF
many,TRBJ2-1,TRBV24-1,TRBD2,TGTGCCACCAGTCGCGATCCTAGCCCGGGAGGGTACAATGAGCAGTTCTTC,CATSRDPSPGGYNEQFF
many,TRBJ2-3,TRBV20-1,TRBD2,TGCAGTGTAAGGCGGGAGGGCCTGACAGATACGCAGTATTTT,CSVRREGLTDTQYF
once,TRBJ2-3,TRBV29-1,NA,TGCAGCGTTGTGGACGGCCAAAGCACAGATACGCAGTATTTT,CSVVDGQSTDTQYF
few,TRBJ2-1,TRBV20-1,TRBD2,TGCAGTGCCCGACTAACGGGAGGGCGGAATGAGCAGTTCTTC,CSARLTGGRNEQFF
NA,TRBJ2-7,TRBV6-1,TRBD2,TGTGCCAGCAGACCCCTAAGCGGGAACTCCTACGAGCAGTACTTC,CASRPLSGNSYEQYF
few,TRBJ2-3,TRBV6-2/TRBV6-3,NA,TGTGCCAGCAGTTACTCGCCGGGAGATACGCAGTATTTT,CASSYSPGDTQYF
many,TRBJ2-3,TRBV29-1,NA,TGCAGCGTTGTAGAACCGGGTACGCAGTATTTT,CSVVEPGTQYF
many,TRBJ2-1,TRBV2,TRBD1,TGTGCCAGCAGTGACCAGGGGGACAATGAGCAGTTCTTC,CASSDQGDNEQFF
NA,TRBJ1-5,TRBV6-5,NA,TGTGCCAGCAGGTTAACCGGGTCCAGATATAGCAATCAGCCCCAGCATTTT,CASRLTGSRYSNQPQHF
NA,TRBJ1-5,TRBV6-5,NA,TGTGCCAGCAGTTACTGGAATACTGATCAGCCCCAGCATTTT,CASSYWNTDQPQHF
few,TRBJ2-6,TRBV7-9,NA,TGTGCCAGCAGCCCGGGGACAAGGCTCTCTGGGGCCAACGTCCTGACTTTC,CASSPGTRLSGANVLTF
few,TRBJ1-2,TRBV29-1,NA,TGCAGCATCCTAAGGTCGGATGGCTACACCTTC,CSILRSDGYTF
few,TRBJ1-1,TRBV6-1,TRBD1,TGTGCCAGCAGGCCAGCATGGACAGGGGGTCCAAACACTGAAGCTTTCTTT,CASRPAWTGGPNTEAFF
many,TRBJ2-5,TRBV12-3/TRBV12-4,TRBD2,TGTGCCTGTGGACTAGCGGGAGTAGAGACCCAGTACTTC,CACGLAGVETQYF
NA,TRBJ2-5,TRBV20-1,TRBD2,TGCAGTGCTAGAGACGGCCTAGCGGGAGTAGAGACCCAGTACTTC,CSARDGLAGVETQYF
few,TRBJ2-7,TRBV5-1,TRBD1,TGCGCCAGCAGCTTGGACGGACAGGGGTCTCCGGAGCAGTACTTC,CASSLDGQGSPEQYF
NA,TRBJ2-7,TRBV20-1,NA,TGCAGTGCTAGAGATCTGAGGGGGGAAACCTACGAGCAGTACTTC,CSARDLRGETYEQYF
many,TRBJ2-5,TRBV10-2,TRBD2,TGCGCCAGCAGTGATCTAGCGGATCCGGCGGAGACCCAGTACTTC,CASSDLADPAETQYF
few,TRBJ2-7,TRBV5-1,NA,TGCGCCAGCAGCTCCGGGACTTCCCTCTACGAGCAGTACTTC,CASSSGTSLYEQYF
NA,TRBJ1-2,TRBV14,NA,TGTGCCAGCAGCCCGGGGGGCCAACTATATGGCTACACCTTC,CASSPGGQLYGYTF
few,TRBJ1-1,TRBV12-3/TRBV12-4,NA,TGTGCCAGCAGTTTAGTGGTCCGGAACACTGAAGCTTTCTTT,CASSLVVRNTEAFF
NA,TRBJ1-4,TRBV7-2,TRBD1,TGTGCCAGCAGATCCGGGACAGGTGGTGAAAAACTGTTTTTT,CASRSGTGGEKLFF
many,TRBJ1-1,TRBV7-9,NA,TGTGCCAGCAGTTCTTCCCCATTAAGCACTGAAGCTTTCTTT,CASSSSPLSTEAFF
few,TRBJ2-4,TRBV7-2,NA,TGTGCCAGCAGCCAGGGGCTTTTCCTAAACATTCAGTACTTC,CASSQGLFLNIQYF
many,TRBJ2-1,TRBV7-2,NA,TGTGCCGGCTCGAAGGGGGCGGGAGCTCACAATGAGCAGTTCTTC,CAGSKGAGAHNEQFF
few,TRBJ2-5,TRBV25-1,NA,TGTGCCAGGTGCCCAATCCCCATTCATAGTGAGACCCAGTACTTC,CARCPIPIHSETQYF
few,TRBJ2-5,TRBV6-1,NA,TGTGCCAGCAGTGAACTGTCGAACGGGAGAGAGACCCAGTACTTC,CASSELSNGRETQYF
NA,TRBJ1-1,TRBV18,TRBD1,TGTGCCAGCTCACCCATGACAGGGATGAACACTGAAGCTTTCTTT,CASSPMTGMNTEAFF
few,TRBJ2-1,TRBV7-2,NA,TGTGCCAGCAGCTTAACCCGCCCATCCTACAATGAGCAGTTCTTC,CASSLTRPSYNEQFF
many,TRBJ2-2,TRBV12-3/TRBV12-4,TRBD1,TGTGCCAGCAGTATTACAGGGGGCTATTATACCGGGGAGCTGTTTTTT,CASSITGGYYTGELFF
many,TRBJ1-1,TRBV19,NA,TGTGCCAGTAGTCCCCACCGGCAGGGCGGCACTGAAGCTTTCTTT,CASSPHRQGGTEAFF
NA,TRBJ2-7,TRBV6-2/TRBV6-3,NA,TGTGCCAGCACCGGACGCTACGAGCAGTACTTC,CASTGRYEQYF
many,TRBJ2-3,TRBV7-9,NA,TGTGCCAGCAGAGCAGGAGGGGATACGCAGTATTTT,CASRAGGDTQYF
many,TRBJ2-1,TRBV9,NA,TGTGCCAGCAGCGCTAGCAGAAATGAGCAGTTCTTC,CASSASRNEQFF
NA,TRBJ2-3,TRBV6-1,TRBD1,TGTGCCAGCAGTCTGACAGGGGGCTTTTCTCAACGCACAGATACGCAGTATTTT,CASSLTGGFSQRTDTQYF
few,TRBJ2-1,TRBV28,NA,TGTGCCAGCAGTTTATACCCCAGAGGGTCCTACAATGAGCAGTTCTTC,CASSLYPRGSYNEQFF
few,TRBJ2-3,TRBV5-6,NA,TGTGCCAGCAGCTTTCGACAGGACACAACAGATACGCAGTATTTT,CASSFRQDTTDTQYF
NA,TRBJ1-1,TRBV18,NA,TGTGCCAGCTCACCAGTGAATTCAGGCCCCGGGGCTGAAGCTTTCTTT,CASSPVNSGPGAEAFF